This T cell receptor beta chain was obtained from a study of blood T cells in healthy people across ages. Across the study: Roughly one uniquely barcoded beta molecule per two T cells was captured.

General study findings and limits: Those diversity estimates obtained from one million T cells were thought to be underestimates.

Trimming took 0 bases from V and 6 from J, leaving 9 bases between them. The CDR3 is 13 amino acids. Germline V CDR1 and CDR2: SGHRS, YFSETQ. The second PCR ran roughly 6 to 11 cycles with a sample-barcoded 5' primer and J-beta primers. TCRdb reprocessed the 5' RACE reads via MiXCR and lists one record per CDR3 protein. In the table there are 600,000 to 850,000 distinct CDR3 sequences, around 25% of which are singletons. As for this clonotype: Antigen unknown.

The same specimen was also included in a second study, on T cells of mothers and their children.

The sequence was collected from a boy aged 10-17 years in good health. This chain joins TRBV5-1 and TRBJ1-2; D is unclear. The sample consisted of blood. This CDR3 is CASSLVELDGYTF. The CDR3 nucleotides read TGCGCCAGCAGCTTGGTGGAACTGGATGGCTACACCTTC. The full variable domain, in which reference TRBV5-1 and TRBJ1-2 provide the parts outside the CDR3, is KAGVTQTPRYLIKTRGQQVTLSCSPISGHRSVSWYQQTPGQGLQFLFEYFSETQRNKGNFPGRFSGRQFSNSRSEMNVSTLELGDSALYLCASSLVELDGYTFGSGTRLTVV.